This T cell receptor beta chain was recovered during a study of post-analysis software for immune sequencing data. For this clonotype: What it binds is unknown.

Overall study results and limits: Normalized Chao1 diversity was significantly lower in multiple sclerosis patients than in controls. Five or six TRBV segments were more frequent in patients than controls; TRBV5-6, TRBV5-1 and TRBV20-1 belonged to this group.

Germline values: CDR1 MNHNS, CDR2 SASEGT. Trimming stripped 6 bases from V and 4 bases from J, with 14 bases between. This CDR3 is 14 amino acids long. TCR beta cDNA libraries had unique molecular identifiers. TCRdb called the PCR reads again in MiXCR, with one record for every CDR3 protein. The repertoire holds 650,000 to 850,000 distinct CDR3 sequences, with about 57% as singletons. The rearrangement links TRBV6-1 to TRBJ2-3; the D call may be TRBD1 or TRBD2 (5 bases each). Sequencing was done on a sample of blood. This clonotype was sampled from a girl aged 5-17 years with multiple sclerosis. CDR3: CASRLALGADTQYF. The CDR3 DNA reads TGTGCCAGCAGGTTAGCGCTGGGGGCAGATACGCAGTATTTT.